These 18 T cell receptor beta chains were sequenced from one sample in a study of blood T cell repertoires in COVID-19 (dated by TCRdb to 2019 to 2021). The protocol used for the library was the immunoSEQ multiplex PCR assay. TCRdb's version of the immuneACCESS table is confined to in-frame rearrangements and falls short of the full clone set. An unresolved V gene accounts for under half of the shortfall where checked; the remainder is of unknown origin. This sample comprises 300,000 or so clones, roughly 85% of them detected only once. 3.5% to 4.5% of the sample is in the top ten clones. Sequencing was carried out using PBMCs or T cells enriched from blood (not recorded which). The receptors here all came from a woman aged 40 to 50 with acute COVID-19.

The rearrangement joins TRBV15 to TRBJ2-2, with 8 bases that match TRBD1. Germline V gene data show CDR1 as LNHNV and CDR2 as YYDKDF (reference sequence). Trimming cost V 5 bases and J 6 bases; bases outside gene matches: 5. The CDR3 is 14 amino acids. As DNA, the CDR3 is TGTGCCACCAGCGTGGACAGGGCCGCCGGGGAGCTGTTTTTT. This gives the protein CATSVDRAAGELFF.

This clone occurred once. For the CDR3, the DNA is TGTGCCAGCAGCCAACCGGGGAATTTCTACGAGCAGTACTTC. Translated: CASSQPGNFYEQYF. The V and J genes are TRBV14 and TRBJ2-7; D might be TRBD2 (5 bases). Germline V gives CDR1 SGHDN, CDR2 FVKESK. The CDR3 is made up of 14 amino acids. V was trimmed by 2 bases and J by 3 bases, leaving 11 bases between them.

The rearrangement links TRBV27 to TRBJ2-1, with 9 nucleotides matching TRBD2. Trimming took 6 bases from V and 9 from J; bases not matched to a gene: 15. Per germline, CDR1 MNHEY and CDR2 SMNVEV (reference sequence). This CDR3 is 16 amino acids long. CDR3 sequence reads: CASSRGGSGSKVEQFF. The CDR3 bases are TGTGCCAGCAGCCGAGGTGGTAGCGGGAGTAAAGTTGAGCAGTTCTTC.

J is TRBJ2-7 and V is TRBV4-2, with D perhaps TRBD2 (5 bases). The length of the CDR3 is 13 residues. V lost 4 bases to trimming and J lost 4 bases, with 11 bases between them. Germline V gene sequence: CDR1 LGHNA, CDR2 YNFKEQ. CDR3 sequence: CASSLGGKYEQYF. The DNA of the CDR3 is TGTGCCAGCAGCCTAGGAGGTAAATACGAGCAGTACTTC.

Note on this clone: This sample also contains other DNA sequences that code for the same CDR3. The chain links TRBV18 to TRBJ2-7; D uncertain. This CDR3 is built from 13 residues. With 4 bases removed from V and 1 base from J, the gap between germline ends came to 8 bases. Per the germline V gene, CDR1 is KGHSH and CDR2 is LQKENI. CDR3 amino acids: CASSRDISYEQYF. The CDR3 DNA reads as TGTGCCAGCTCACGTGACATATCCTACGAGCAGTACTTC.

V gene TRBV19 combines with J gene TRBJ1-2, with 8 nucleotides matching TRBD1. The germline CDR1 and CDR2 sequences are LNHDA and SQIVND (reference sequence). The CDR3 is 14 residues long. The V gene end was trimmed by 3 bases and the J gene end by 4 bases; junction bases not matched to a gene: 4. The CDR3 DNA is TGTGCCAGTAGTATTCCAGGGGGCCGCTATGGCTACACCTTC. Amino acids: CASSIPGGRYGYTF. The whole variable domain, remainder taken from reference TRBV19 and TRBJ1-2, is DGGITQSPKYLFRKEGQNVTLSCEQNLNHDAMYWYRQDPGQGLRLIYYSQIVNDFQKGDIAEGYSVSREKKESFPLTVTSAQKNPTAFYLCASSIPGGRYGYTFGSGTRLTVV.

The rearrangement links TRBV9 to TRBJ1-6; 8 nucleotides agree with TRBD1. CDR1 and CDR2 (germline): SGDLS, YYNGEE. The ends lost 3 bases at V and 5 bases at J; junction bases unmatched: 7. The CDR3 is 16 amino acids. This chain's CDR3 is CASSEGTGNHNSPLHF. The CDR3, as DNA: TGTGCCAGCAGCGAAGGGACAGGCAACCATAATTCACCCCTCCACTTT.

This clone occurred once. The rearrangement uses TRBV13 and TRBJ2-1; 7 nucleotides align to TRBD1. This CDR3 spans 13 amino acids. V dropped 5 bases and J dropped 5; count of bases not matched to a gene: 3. Per the germline V gene, CDR1 is PRHDT and CDR2 is FYEKMQ (reference sequence). CDR3 protein: CASSKGTDNEQFF. CDR3 DNA: TGTGCCAGCAGCAAGGGGACAGACAATGAGCAGTTCTTC.

The gene calls are TRBV6-1 and TRBJ2-5; 8 bases match TRBD1. The CDR3 has 14 amino acids. V lost 1 base, J lost 4 bases, and 2 bases stayed unmatched. The germline V gene has CDR1 MNHNS and CDR2 SASEGT. The CDR3 sequence: CASSEVQGGETQYF. CDR3 nucleotide sequence: TGTGCCAGCAGTGAAGTACAGGGGGGAGAGACCCAGTACTTC.

Points on this clone: At one boundary the junction diverges from the germline segment, which might be a read error. V gene TRBV12-3 or TRBV12-4 combines with J gene TRBJ1-2, with a possible D match to TRBD1 (5 bases). This CDR3 contains 13 residues. The CDR3, as DNA: TGTGCCAGCAGCTTAGGACACAACTATGGCTACACCTTC. Translating it yields CASSLGHNYGYTF.

This rearrangement joins TRBV7-2 to TRBJ2-5; TRBD1 aligns across 11 bases. The CDR3 sequence is 16 residues long. Germline V gene lookup returns CDR1 SGHTA and CDR2 FQGNSA. V gave up 3 bases and J gave up 6 bases; unmatched junction bases: 9. Written as DNA, the CDR3 is TGTGCCAGCAGCTTCACTGGACAGGGGGCGAGTAAGACCCAGTACTTC. This codes for CASSFTGQGASKTQYF.

The chain recombines TRBV7-2 with TRBJ1-1, with TRBD1 matching over 7 bases. After removal of 1 base from V and 4 bases from J, the junction contained 6 bases not matched to a gene. Germline V gene sequence: CDR1 SGHTA, CDR2 FQGNSA. The CDR3 has 15 amino acids. The CDR3 nucleotides are TGTGCCAGCAGCTTAGATAGGACAGGAACCACTGAAGCTTTCTTT. Protein product: CASSLDRTGTTEAFF.

The chain couples TRBV10-3 to TRBJ1-1, with 8 bases aligning to TRBD1. V was pared by 10 bases and J by 6 bases, with 7 bases of the junction left unmatched. This CDR3 has 12 amino acids. CDR1 and CDR2 (germline): ENHRY, SYGVKD. The CDR3 DNA reads as TGTGCCAACGGACAGGGCGGGCCTGAAGCTTTCTTT. It encodes CANGQGGPEAFF.

This chain uses TRBV11-3 with TRBJ2-2; 10 bases align to TRBD2. Germline V CDR1 and CDR2: SGHNT, YENEEA. The CDR3 loop spans 16 amino acids. V shed 5 bases and J 3 bases; nucleotides not matched to a gene: 6. CDR3 nucleotide sequence: TGTGCCAGCAGCCCCGGACTAGCGGAGTACACCGGGGAGCTGTTTTTT. It yields the protein CASSPGLAEYTGELFF.

DNA for the CDR3: TGTGCCAGCAGCCCGGGACTTTCCAATGAGCAGTTCTTC. Encoded protein: CASSPGLSNEQFF. The chain has TRBV7-3 and TRBJ2-1, with a weak D call TRBD2 (6 bases). The germline V gene encodes CDR1 SGHTA and CDR2 FQGTGA. The CDR3 totals 13 residues. V lost 5 bases and J lost 6, with 11 bases in between.

The rearrangement uses TRBV7-8 and TRBJ2-1; 9 bases agree with TRBD2. V lost 2 bases to trimming and J lost 0 bases; unmatched junction nucleotides: 11. CDR1 SGHVS and CDR2 FQNEAQ come from the germline V gene. The CDR3 extends over 19 amino acids. The CDR3 protein is CASSLRPSGIAPSYNEQFF. The CDR3, as DNA: TGTGCCAGCAGCTTACGCCCTAGCGGGATCGCCCCCTCCTACAATGAGCAGTTCTTC.

Comment on this clone: The sample holds other DNA sequences that translate to the same CDR3. The chain joins TRBV9 to TRBJ2-1, with 7 bases lining up with TRBD1. The germline V gene encodes CDR1 SGDLS and CDR2 YYNGEE. This CDR3 spans 15 amino acids. The V and J ends lost 0 bases and 4 bases, in that order; junction bases with no gene match: 4. CDR3 sequence reads: CASSVVGTAYNEQFF. The DNA of the CDR3 is TGTGCCAGCAGCGTAGTGGGGACAGCATACAATGAGCAGTTCTTC.

The rearrangement links TRBV5-1 to TRBJ2-2, with D tentatively TRBD1 (6 bases). The CDR3 sequence is 15 residues long. V was shortened by 0 bases and J by 4 bases, with 10 bases between the two germline ends. Per the germline V gene, CDR1 is SGHRS and CDR2 is YFSETQ. The chain's CDR3 is CASSLEGHGTGELFF. Here the CDR3 DNA reads TGCGCCAGCAGCTTGGAGGGACACGGCACCGGGGAGCTGTTTTTT.